Below are 3 T cell receptor beta chains sequenced from a single sample in a study of preoperative IRX-2 immunotherapy in early breast cancer. The treatment: preoperative locoregional IRX-2 cytokine immunotherapy. The repertoire was sequenced with immunoSEQ multiplex PCR; TCRdb's copy has only in-frame clones and lacks some. The sample contains 40,000 to 45,000 clones, 60% to 85% of which appear only once. Sequenced here: tumor tissue, sampled after IRX-2 immunotherapy. The origin of the receptors is a human donor with breast cancer.

The chain employs TRBV19 and TRBJ2-5; no reliable D call. V was trimmed by 4 bases and J by 4 bases, leaving 10 bases between them. The CDR3 loop spans 13 amino acids. Per germline, CDR1 LNHDA and CDR2 SQIVND (reference sequence). The CDR3 coding sequence is TGTGCCAGTAGTACCCAGAGTAGAGAGACCCAGTACTTC. This translates into CASSTQSRETQYF.

The chain links TRBV7-4 to TRBJ2-5, with D possibly TRBD1 on 6 matching bases. Trimming took off 8 bases at V and 5 bases at J, with 15 bases between the two ends. The CDR3 has 13 amino acids. Per germline, CDR1 SGHVT and CDR2 SQSDAQ. CDR3 residues: CASGTDSWETQYF. The CDR3 coding sequence is TGTGCCAGCGGCACGGACAGCTGGGAGACCCAGTACTTC.

This clone appeared a few times. This rearrangement joins TRBV12-2 to TRBJ2-5; the D call in the table, TRBD1, was not verified against the DNA. TRBV12-2 constitutes a pseudogene. The CDR3 is 16 amino acids. The CDR3 DNA is TGTGCAAGTCGACACAGGAGGGGGGGACAGGGAGAGACCCAGTACTTC. Translation: CASRHRRGGQGETQYF.